This T cell receptor (beta chain) was captured in a study of T cell changes during pregnancy in multiple sclerosis. The CDR3 loop spans 15 amino acids. The germline gives CDR1 MGHDK, CDR2 SYGVNS. V was clipped by 2 bases and J by 0 bases, with 10 bases between them. TCRdb's table, derived via immunoSEQ multiplex PCR, lists solely in-frame clones and lacks some. The sample lists about 48,000 clones, over 75% occurring once. The receptor was isolated from a female donor with multiple sclerosis, enrolled in a pregnancy study. The chain uses TRBV25-1 and TRBJ2-5; D unresolved. The source was CD4+ T cells from peripheral blood mononuclear cells, collected in the second trimester of pregnancy. The CDR3 bases are TGTGCCAGCAGTGAAAGAGACTGGTACCAAGAGACCCAGTACTTC. This encodes CASSERDWYQETQYF.